Given below is one T cell receptor (beta chain) in context. Its target is not known. The sample comes from a study of cytomegalovirus exposure and HLA in healthy donors. Whole-study context: Researchers previously reported finding fewer than 120 million unique TCR beta sequences from roughly 180 million T cells. Study-wide findings and caveats: The sole available immune exposure information was CMV serostatus. Relative to the approximately 700-donor mean, N-insertions were reportedly fewer in an Asian-associated ancestry cluster in a later analysis.

60 Vbeta and 13 Jbeta primers were used in PCR. Profiling relied on immunoSEQ multiplex PCR, and the TCRdb table lists in-frame clones only, not all of them. This table has about 55,000 clones, 77% appearing once. After removal of 2 bases from V and 5 bases from J, the junction contained 3 bases not matched to a gene. CDR3 length: 15 residues. The germline gives CDR1 SGHRS, CDR2 YFSETQ. This receptor was identified in a female donor in good health and CMV-seronegative. This sequence joins TRBV5-1 and TRBJ1-4; TRBD1 aligns across 10 bases. Sequenced input: PBMCs. CDR3 coding DNA: TGCGCCAGCAGCTTCCAGGGACAGGGGAATGAAAAACTGTTTTTT. Residues: CASSFQGQGNEKLFF.